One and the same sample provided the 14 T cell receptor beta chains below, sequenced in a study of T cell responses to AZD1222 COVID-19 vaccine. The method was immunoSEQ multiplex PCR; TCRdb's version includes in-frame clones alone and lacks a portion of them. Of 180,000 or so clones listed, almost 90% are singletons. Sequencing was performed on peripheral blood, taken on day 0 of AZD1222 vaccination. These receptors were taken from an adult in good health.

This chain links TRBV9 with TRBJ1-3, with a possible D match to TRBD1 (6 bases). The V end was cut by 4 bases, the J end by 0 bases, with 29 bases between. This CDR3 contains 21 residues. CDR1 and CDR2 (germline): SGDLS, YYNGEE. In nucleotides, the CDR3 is TGTGCCAGCAGCCCAGTCAGAAGGGGGACACCAAGGTTGGGCTCTGGAAACACCATATATTTT. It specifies CASSPVRRGTPRLGSGNTIYF.

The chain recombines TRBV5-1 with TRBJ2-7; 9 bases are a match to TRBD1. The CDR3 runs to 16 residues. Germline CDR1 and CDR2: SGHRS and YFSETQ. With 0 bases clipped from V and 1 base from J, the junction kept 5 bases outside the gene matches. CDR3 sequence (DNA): TGCGCCAGCAGCTTGGCCTCGACAGGGGGATCCTACGAGCAGTACTTC. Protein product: CASSLASTGGSYEQYF.

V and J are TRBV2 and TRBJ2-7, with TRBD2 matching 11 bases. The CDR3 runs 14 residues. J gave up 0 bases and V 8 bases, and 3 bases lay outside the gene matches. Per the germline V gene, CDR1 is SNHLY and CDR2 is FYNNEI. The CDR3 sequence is CASGLAGGSYEQYF. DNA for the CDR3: TGTGCCAGCGGACTAGCGGGCGGCTCCTACGAGCAGTACTTC.

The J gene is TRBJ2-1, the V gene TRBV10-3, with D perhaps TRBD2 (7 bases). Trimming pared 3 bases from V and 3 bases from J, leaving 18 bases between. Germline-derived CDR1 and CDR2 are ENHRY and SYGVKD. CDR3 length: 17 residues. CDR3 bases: TGTGCCATCAGTGACTCTTCAGGGCGGGGGCACTACAATGAGCAGTTCTTC. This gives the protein CAISDSSGRGHYNEQFF.

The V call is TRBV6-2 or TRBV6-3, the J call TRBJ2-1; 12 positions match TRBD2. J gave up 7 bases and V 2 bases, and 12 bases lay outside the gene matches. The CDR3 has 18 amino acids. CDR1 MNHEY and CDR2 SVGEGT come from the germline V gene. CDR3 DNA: TGTGCCAGCAGTTACCGCCTAGCGGGGGGGCCGCTGGATAATGAGCAGTTCTTC. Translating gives CASSYRLAGGPLDNEQFF.

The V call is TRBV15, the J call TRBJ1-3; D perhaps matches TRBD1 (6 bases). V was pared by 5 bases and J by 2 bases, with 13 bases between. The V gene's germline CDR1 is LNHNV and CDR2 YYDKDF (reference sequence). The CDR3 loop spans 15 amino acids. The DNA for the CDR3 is TGTGCCACCAGCCGGAACAGGGACGCTGGAAACACCATATATTTT. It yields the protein CATSRNRDAGNTIYF.

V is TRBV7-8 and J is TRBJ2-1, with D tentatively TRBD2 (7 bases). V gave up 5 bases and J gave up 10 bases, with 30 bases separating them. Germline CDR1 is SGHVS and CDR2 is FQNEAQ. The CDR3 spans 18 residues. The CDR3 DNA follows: TGTGCCAGCAGCCACTGGGTGATTGGGGGGGGCCAAGGTCGGGAGCAGTTCTTC. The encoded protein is CASSHWVIGGGQGREQFF.

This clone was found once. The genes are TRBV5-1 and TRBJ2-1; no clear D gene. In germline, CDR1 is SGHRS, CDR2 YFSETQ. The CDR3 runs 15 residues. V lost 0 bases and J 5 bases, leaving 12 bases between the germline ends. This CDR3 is CASSLVVGTHNEQFF. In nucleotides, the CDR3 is TGCGCCAGCAGCTTGGTTGTCGGAACCCACAATGAGCAGTTCTTC.

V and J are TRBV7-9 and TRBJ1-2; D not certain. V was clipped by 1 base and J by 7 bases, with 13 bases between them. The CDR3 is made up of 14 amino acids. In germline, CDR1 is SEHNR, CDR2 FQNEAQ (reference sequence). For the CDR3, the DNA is TGTGCCAGCAGCTTAGGGTTCGGGGTATTTGGCTACACCTTC. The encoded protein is CASSLGFGVFGYTF.

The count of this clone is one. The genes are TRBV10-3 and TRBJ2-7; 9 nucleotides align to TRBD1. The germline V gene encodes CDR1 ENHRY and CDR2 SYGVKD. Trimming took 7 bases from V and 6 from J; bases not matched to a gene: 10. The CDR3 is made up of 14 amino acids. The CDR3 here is CAINQEGQGSEQYF. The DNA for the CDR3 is TGTGCCATCAATCAAGAGGGACAGGGAAGCGAGCAGTACTTC.

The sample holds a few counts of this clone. The CDR3 loop reads CSVDKGSGEKLFF. DNA of the CDR3: TGCAGCGTTGATAAGGGTTCGGGCGAAAAACTGTTTTTT. The J gene is TRBJ1-4, the V gene TRBV29-1; D gene unclear. Germline-derived CDR1 and CDR2 are SQVTM and ANQGSEA. V lost 3 bases, J lost 8 bases, and 13 bases lay in between. The CDR3 loop spans 13 amino acids.

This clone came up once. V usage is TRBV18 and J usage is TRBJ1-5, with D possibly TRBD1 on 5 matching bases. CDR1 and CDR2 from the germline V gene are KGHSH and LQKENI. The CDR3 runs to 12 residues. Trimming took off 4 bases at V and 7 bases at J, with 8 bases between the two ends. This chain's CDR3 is CASSRGEQPQHF. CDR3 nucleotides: TGTGCCAGCTCACGGGGGGAACAGCCCCAGCATTTT.

CDR3 coding DNA: TGTGCCAGCAGCTATCTACAGGGGAGCAATCAGCCCCAGCATTTT. Amino acid sequence: CASSYLQGSNQPQHF. This chain connects TRBV28 to TRBJ1-5, with TRBD1 matching 7 bases. Germline CDR1 is MDHEN and CDR2 is SYDVKM. The CDR3 covers 15 residues. Trimming at V came to 6 bases and at J to 1 base, leaving 6 bases not matched to a gene.

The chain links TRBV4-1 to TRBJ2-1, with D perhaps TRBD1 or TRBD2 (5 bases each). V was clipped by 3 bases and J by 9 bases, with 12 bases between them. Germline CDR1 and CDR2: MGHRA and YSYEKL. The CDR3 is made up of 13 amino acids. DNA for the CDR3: TGCGCCAGCAGCCACCGGGGCGCGGGTGAGCAGTTCTTC. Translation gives CASSHRGAGEQFF.